This T cell receptor (beta chain) was sequenced in a study of T cell responses to AZD1222 COVID-19 vaccine. General study findings and limits: The sample set comprised mostly white British donors with more females, and clonal diversity was possibly underestimated. Sampling captured repertoires only after the peak T cell response.

This CDR3 is 14 amino acids long. V shed 5 bases and J 3 bases; nucleotides not matched to a gene: 3. Germline CDR1 reads MNHEY; CDR2 reads SVGEGT. TCRdb's table, derived via immunoSEQ multiplex PCR, lists solely in-frame clones and lacks some. The sample records approximately 110,000 clones, about nine tenths being singletons. To note about this clone: Its antigen is unidentified.

The sample in question was peripheral blood, obtained on day 0 of AZD1222 vaccination. The V call is TRBV6-2 or TRBV6-3, the J call TRBJ2-3; 9 nucleotides match TRBD2. The sequence came from an adult in good health. CDR3 coding DNA: TGTGCCAGCAGTCTAAGCGGGGGGACAGATACGCAGTATTTT. It yields the protein CASSLSGGTDTQYF.